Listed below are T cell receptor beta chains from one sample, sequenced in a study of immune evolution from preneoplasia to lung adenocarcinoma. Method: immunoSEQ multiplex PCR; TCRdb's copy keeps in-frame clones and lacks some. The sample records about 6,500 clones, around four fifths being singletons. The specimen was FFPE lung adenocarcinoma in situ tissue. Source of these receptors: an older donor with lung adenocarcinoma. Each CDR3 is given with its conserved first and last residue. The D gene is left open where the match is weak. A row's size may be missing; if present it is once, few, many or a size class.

TGTGCCAGCAGCCCCCCCACAACTAGTAACGAGCAGTACTTC,CASSPPTTSNEQYF,TRBJ2-7,-,-,TRBV7-9,14
TGTGCCAGCAGTTTAACGTCCGGGACAGGGTCCTATGGCTACACCTTC,CASSLTSGTGSYGYTF,TRBJ1-2,-,TRBD1,TRBV6-5,16
TGTGCCAGCAGCTTAAAGGGGGGGGTGGCCACTGAAGCTTTCTTT,CASSLKGGVATEAFF,TRBJ1-1,-,-,TRBV7-9,15
TGTGCCAGCTCAGATCCCTACGAGCAGTACTTC,CASSDPYEQYF,TRBJ2-7,once,-,TRBV18,11
TGCGCCAGCAGCCAGCGGGGACTCTCACTCTCCTACAATGAGCAGTTCTTC,CASSQRGLSLSYNEQFF,TRBJ2-1,few,-,TRBV4-1,17
TGTGCCAGAAGCTTGTGCCAAGGGGGATCGGGGCATGGCTACACCTTC,CARSLCQGGSGHGYTF,TRBJ1-2,-,-,TRBV5-3,16
TGTGCCAGCAGACTAGCGGGAGGCTACGAGCAGTACTTC,CASRLAGGYEQYF,TRBJ2-7,-,TRBD2,TRBV2,13
TGCGCCAGCAGCCAAGGAGGGGCTAATGAAAAACTGTTTTTT,CASSQGGANEKLFF,TRBJ1-4,-,-,TRBV4-1,14
TGTGCCTACGAGACAGGGAATAATTCACCTCTCCACTTT,CAYETGNNSPLHF,TRBJ1-6,-,TRBD1,TRBV30,13
TGTGCCAGCTCACCACGACAGGGGGCCGACGAGCAGTACTTC,CASSPRQGADEQYF,TRBJ2-7,-,TRBD1,TRBV18,14
TGTGCCATCAGCGGAGACAGTCCCGGCGAGACCCAGTACTTC,CAISGDSPGETQYF,TRBJ2-5,-,-,TRBV10-3,14
TGTGCCAGCAGCTCCGACACCCTCGAGCAGTACTTC,CASSSDTLEQYF,TRBJ2-7,-,-,TRBV7-9,12
TGTGCCAGCAGTTTTGAACAGGATCCCTACAATGAGCAGTTCTTC,CASSFEQDPYNEQFF,TRBJ2-1,few,-,TRBV27,15
TGTGCCAGCAGCTTAGCGCCCGGGACTAGCGGATACACAGATACGCAGTATTTT,CASSLAPGTSGYTDTQYF,TRBJ2-3,-,TRBD2,TRBV7-9,18
TGTGCCACCAGCAGAGGGCGGAGCTCCTACGAGCAGTACTTC,CATSRGRSSYEQYF,TRBJ2-7,-,-,TRBV15,14
TGTGCCAGCAGTTCGGGACTAGCGGGAGTCGATGAGCAGTTCTTC,CASSSGLAGVDEQFF,TRBJ2-1,-,TRBD2,TRBV27,15
TGTGCCTGGACCACCGGGACAGGAAGACAAGAGACCCAGTACTTC,CAWTTGTGRQETQYF,TRBJ2-5,-,TRBD1,TRBV30,15
TGTGCCAGCAGCTCGAGAACCACCGGGGAGCTGTTTTTT,CASSSRTTGELFF,TRBJ2-2,-,-,TRBV7-3,13
TGTGCCAGCTCACCACTAGCGCAGGGGGCGAGATTATGGGCTTTCTTT,CASSPLAQGARLWAFF,TRBJ1-1,-,TRBD1,TRBV18,16
TGCGCCAGCAGCTCGGGACAGGGGGCGTTTACCGGGGAGCTGTTTTTT,CASSSGQGAFTGELFF,TRBJ2-2,-,TRBD1,TRBV5-1,16
TGTGCCAGCAGTCCGACTAGCGGGAGATATGAGCAGTTCTTC,CASSPTSGRYEQFF,TRBJ2-1,-,TRBD2,TRBV9,14
TGTGCCAGCAGTGCAGAGGGCACCGGGGAGCTGTTTTTT,CASSAEGTGELFF,TRBJ2-2,-,-,TRBV6-5,13
TGTGCCAGCAGCTTAGGGTCCTCTGGGGCCAACGTCCTGACTTTC,CASSLGSSGANVLTF,TRBJ2-6,-,-,TRBV11-1,15
TGTGCCAGCAGTAAAGGTCCTCCCCAGTATTTT,CASSKGPPQYF,TRBJ2-3,-,-,TRBV2,11
TGTGCCAGCAGCCCGGAGACAGGGAAGGGCTATGGCTACACCTTC,CASSPETGKGYGYTF,TRBJ1-2,few,TRBD1,TRBV13,15
TGTGCCACGCACAGGGGGCTATACACAGATACGCAGTATTTT,CATHRGLYTDTQYF,TRBJ2-3,-,TRBD1,TRBV15,14
TGTGCCAGCTCACCGGGGGAGCACAATGAGCAGTTCTTC,CASSPGEHNEQFF,TRBJ2-1,once,-,TRBV18,13
TGTGCCAGCAGCTCCCCGACAGGCCCGGCTAACTATGGCTACACCTTC,CASSSPTGPANYGYTF,TRBJ1-2,-,-,TRBV7-2,16
TGTGCCAGCTCTCCCGGGACAGGGGCTGGGGCCAACGTCCTGACTTTC,CASSPGTGAGANVLTF,TRBJ2-6,-,TRBD1,TRBV18,16
TGCGCCAGCAGCCCGGGTTTACAGGGAGGCACAGATACGCAGTATTTT,CASSPGLQGGTDTQYF,TRBJ2-3,-,-,TRBV5-1,16
TGTGCCACCAGCAGAGGGTATACTATGAACACTGAAGCTTTCTTT,CATSRGYTMNTEAFF,TRBJ1-1,once,-,TRBV15,15
TGTGCCAGCAGCATACGACAGGGGGGCGAGACCCAGTACTTC,CASSIRQGGETQYF,TRBJ2-5,-,TRBD1,TRBV5-4,14
TGTGCCAGCAGTTTCGTATCCGGGGGGGTTGCTGAAGCTTTCTTT,CASSFVSGGVAEAFF,TRBJ1-1,-,-,TRBV27,15
TGCAGCGGTCAGGGTCGGCTCAATGAGCAGTTCTTC,CSGQGRLNEQFF,TRBJ2-1,few,-,TRBV29-1,12
TGTGCCAGCAGCTACTACCACAGGGTCACAGATACGCAGTATTTT,CASSYYHRVTDTQYF,TRBJ2-3,-,-,TRBV11-2,15
TGTGCCAGCAGTGAACGGGAACTCTACGAGCAGTACTTC,CASSERELYEQYF,TRBJ2-7,once,-,TRBV2,13
TGTGCCAGCAGTGAGGTCCCGGGACAGGGGGCGAACGAGCAGTACTTC,CASSEVPGQGANEQYF,TRBJ2-7,-,TRBD1,TRBV2,16
TGCGCCAGCAGCTTGGAGAGGACAGGCGAGGATACGCAGTATTTT,CASSLERTGEDTQYF,TRBJ2-3,-,TRBD1,TRBV5-1,15
TGTGCCAGCAGCACTATAACAGGGGGCTATGGCTACACCTTC,CASSTITGGYGYTF,TRBJ1-2,-,TRBD1,TRBV11-2,14
TGCAGCGTTGAGTCGGCATATAACTACGAGCAGTACTTC,CSVESAYNYEQYF,TRBJ2-7,-,-,TRBV29-1,13
TGTGCCTGGAGTCTGACAGGGGAGGAGTACTTC,CAWSLTGEEYF,TRBJ2-7,-,TRBD1,TRBV30,11
TGCAGTGCTCGCAGTTTGCGGGGCTACACCTTC,CSARSLRGYTF,TRBJ1-2,few,-,TRBV20-1,11
TGTGCCAGCAGCCAAGATGAGGGTTGGGATGGCTACACCTTC,CASSQDEGWDGYTF,TRBJ1-2,-,-,TRBV4-2,14
TGTGCTAGCAGCCACAATCCTAGCGGCCTAATGGAGACCCAGTACTTC,CASSHNPSGLMETQYF,TRBJ2-5,-,TRBD2,TRBV7-7,16
TGTGCCAGCAGCCCGACAGGCCCTCAAGAGACCCAGTACTTC,CASSPTGPQETQYF,TRBJ2-5,-,-,TRBV6-6,14
TGTGCCAGCAGTTATGCCGTTGAGCAGTTCTTC,CASSYAVEQFF,TRBJ2-1,few,-,TRBV6-6,11
TGTGCCAGCAGGGGGACAGGGAGATACAATGAGCAGTTCTTC,CASRGTGRYNEQFF,TRBJ2-1,-,TRBD1,TRBV6-6,14
TGTGCCTGGAGTGTTCAAACTTTTTCCGAGCAGTACTTC,CAWSVQTFSEQYF,TRBJ2-7,-,-,TRBV30,13